Below, one T cell receptor (beta chain) is given with its context. TCRdb's table, derived via immunoSEQ multiplex PCR, lists solely in-frame clones and lacks some. Here the sample spans approximately 110,000 clones, 90% to 95% being singletons. The germline CDR1 and CDR2 sequences are LGHNA and YSLEER. This CDR3 has 16 residues. V was trimmed by 5 bases and J by 7 bases, leaving 18 bases between them. The data derive from a study of T cells after somatic rescue of genetic block. Sample: peripheral blood mononuclear cells (PBMCs). This TCR was recovered from a woman aged 18-35 years. This rearrangement joins TRBV4-3 to TRBJ1-6; the D is unclear. CDR3 bases: TGCGCCAGCAGCGGCCGGGCCGCCGTGGACAATTCACCCCTCCACTTT. Translation gives CASSGRAAVDNSPLHF.